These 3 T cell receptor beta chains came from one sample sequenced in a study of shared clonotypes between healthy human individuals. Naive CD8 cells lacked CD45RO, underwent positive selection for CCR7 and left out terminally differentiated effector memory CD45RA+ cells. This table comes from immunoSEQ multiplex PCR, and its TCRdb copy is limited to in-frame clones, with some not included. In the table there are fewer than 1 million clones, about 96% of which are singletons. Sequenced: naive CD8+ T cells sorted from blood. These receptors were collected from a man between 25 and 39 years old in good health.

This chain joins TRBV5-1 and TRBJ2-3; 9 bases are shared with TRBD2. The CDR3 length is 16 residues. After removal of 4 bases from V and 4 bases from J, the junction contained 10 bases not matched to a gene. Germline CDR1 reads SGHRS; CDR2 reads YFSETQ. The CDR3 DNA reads TGCGCCAGCAGCGCCCGACTAGGCGGGAGGGCAGATACGCAGTATTTT. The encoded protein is CASSARLGGRADTQYF.

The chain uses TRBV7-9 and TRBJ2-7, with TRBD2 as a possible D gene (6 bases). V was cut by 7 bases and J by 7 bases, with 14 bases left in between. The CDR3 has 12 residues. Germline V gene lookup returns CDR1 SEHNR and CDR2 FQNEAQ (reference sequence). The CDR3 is CASTGGAKEQYF. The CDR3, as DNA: TGTGCCAGCACTGGCGGGGCGAAGGAGCAGTACTTC.

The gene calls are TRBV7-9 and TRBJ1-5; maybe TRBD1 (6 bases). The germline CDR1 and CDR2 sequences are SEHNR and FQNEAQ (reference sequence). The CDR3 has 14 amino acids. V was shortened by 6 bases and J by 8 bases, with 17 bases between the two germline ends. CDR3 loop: CASRDTGSGKPQHF. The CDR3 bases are TGTGCCAGCAGGGACACAGGGAGTGGGAAGCCCCAGCATTTT.